In its sample, the clone carrying this T cell receptor (beta chain) was seen many times. The CDR3 extends over 15 amino acids. Germline trimming cut 2 bases from V and 5 bases from J; bases unmatched to any gene: 5. Germline CDR1 is SGHTA and CDR2 is FQGTGA. Researchers made TCR beta libraries by using iRepertoire HTBI primers and running Arm-PCR on CDR3 regions. How the authors handled the data: Analysis of the samples identified under 80 TRBV and 13 to 15 TRBJ segments. TCRdb re-derived calls from the multiplex PCR reads in MiXCR, one entry per CDR3 protein. The authors' filters were not applied to this entry. The sample consists of about 540,000 distinct CDR3 sequences, about 13% of them appearing once. This sample was taken from a study of regulatory T cells in long-lasting Graves disease. Across the study: Patients newly diagnosed with Graves' had been on antithyroid drugs for under 3 months.

Stated time point: newly diagnosed GD, antithyroid drugs for less than 3 months. From PBMCs, RNA was extracted and then used to make the TCR library. This sample was also put to use in a study of T cells in Graves' hyperthyroidism and ophthalmopathy. Turning to that study: Separation of ophthalmopathy from stable hyperthyroidism was achieved by a 13 V-J model.

Source: peripheral blood mononuclear cells (PBMCs), taken at new diagnosis, from a patient treated with antithyroid drugs. The chain uses TRBV7-3 and TRBJ2-3, with TRBD1 identical over 9 bases. This TCR derives from a man aged 25-40 years with Graves disease. CDR3 DNA sequence: TGTGCCAGCAGCTTACGGGACAGGGAGGGAGATACGCAGTATTTT. Residues: CASSLRDREGDTQYF. Full variable domain (outside the CDR3, taken from reference TRBV7-3 and TRBJ2-3): GAGVSQTPSNKVTEKGKYVELRCDPISGHTALYWYRQSLGQGPEFLIYFQGTGAADDSGLPNDRFFAVRPEGSVSTLKIQRTERGDSAVYLCASSLRDREGDTQYFGPGTRLTVL.